The sequence of this T cell receptor beta chain was determined in a study of cytomegalovirus exposure and HLA in healthy donors. The PCR made use of 60 Vbeta and 13 Jbeta primers. In the source study's methods: A follow-up analysis tallied around 76 million unique TCR beta chains, 8.5 million to 14 million shared. Assay used: immunoSEQ multiplex PCR; TCRdb lists only in-frame clones, some missing. D and trimming come from the DNA, and the V and J calls and clone size come from that table. This table holds around 180,000 clones, roughly 78% found once. General study results and limits: Researchers counted around 150 TCR beta chains as cytomegalovirus-associated. Associated with HLA alleles at 0.05 false discovery rate in a later analysis were 16,951 TCR beta sequences.

Germline CDR1 and CDR2: LNHNV and YYDKDF (reference sequence). The CDR3 length is 18 residues. This clone was found once. What it binds is unknown. At one end the junction does not follow the germline gene, possibly because of a read error. The sample was PBMCs. The chain combines TRBV15 with TRBJ1-1; the match to TRBD1 covers 10 bases. The clonotype comes from a woman aged 40 to 50 in good health and CMV-seronegative. CDR3 in amino acids: CAASRDRFGTGVNTEAFF. DNA of the CDR3: TGTGCCGCCAGCAGAGATCGGTTTGGGACAGGGGTGAACACTGAAGCTTTCTTT.